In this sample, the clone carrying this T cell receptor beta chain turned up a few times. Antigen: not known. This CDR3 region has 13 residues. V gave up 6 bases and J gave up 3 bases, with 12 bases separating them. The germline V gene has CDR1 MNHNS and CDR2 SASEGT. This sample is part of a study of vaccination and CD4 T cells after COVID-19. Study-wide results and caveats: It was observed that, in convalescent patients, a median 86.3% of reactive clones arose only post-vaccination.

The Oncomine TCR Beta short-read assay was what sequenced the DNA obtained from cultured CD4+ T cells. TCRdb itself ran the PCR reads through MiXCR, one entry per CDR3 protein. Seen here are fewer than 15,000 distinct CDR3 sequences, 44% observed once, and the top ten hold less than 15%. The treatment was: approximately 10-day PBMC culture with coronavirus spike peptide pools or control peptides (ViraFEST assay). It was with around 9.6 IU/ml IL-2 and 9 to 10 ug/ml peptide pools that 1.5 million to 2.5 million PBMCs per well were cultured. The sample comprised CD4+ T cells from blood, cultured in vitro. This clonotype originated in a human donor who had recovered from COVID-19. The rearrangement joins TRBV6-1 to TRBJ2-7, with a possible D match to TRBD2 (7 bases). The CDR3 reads CASSREGGYEQYF. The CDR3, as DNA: TGTGCCAGCAGCAGGGAGGGGGGCTACGAGCAGTACTTC.